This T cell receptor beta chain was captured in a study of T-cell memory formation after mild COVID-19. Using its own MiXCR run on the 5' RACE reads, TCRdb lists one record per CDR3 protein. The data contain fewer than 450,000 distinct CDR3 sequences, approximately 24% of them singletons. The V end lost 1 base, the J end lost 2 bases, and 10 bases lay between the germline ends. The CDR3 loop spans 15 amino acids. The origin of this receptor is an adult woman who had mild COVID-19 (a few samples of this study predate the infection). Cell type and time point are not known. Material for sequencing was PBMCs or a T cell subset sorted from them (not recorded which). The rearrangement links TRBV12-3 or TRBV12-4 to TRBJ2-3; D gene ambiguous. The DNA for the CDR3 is TGTGCCAGCAGTTTAGTTAAGGACCTCACAGATACGCAGTATTTT. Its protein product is CASSLVKDLTDTQYF.